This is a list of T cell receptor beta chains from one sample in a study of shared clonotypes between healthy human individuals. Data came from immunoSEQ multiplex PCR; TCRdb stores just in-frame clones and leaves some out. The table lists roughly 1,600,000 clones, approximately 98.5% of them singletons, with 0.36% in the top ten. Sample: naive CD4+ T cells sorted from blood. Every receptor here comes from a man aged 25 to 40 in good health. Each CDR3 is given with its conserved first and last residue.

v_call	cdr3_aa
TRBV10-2	CASSVGGVRQPQHF
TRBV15	CATSTGLAGVADTQYF
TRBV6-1	CASRGTENYGYTF
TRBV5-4	CASSLAGGNYGYTF
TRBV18	CASSSVEGMGRTEAFF
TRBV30	CACKTGTGGVYEQYF
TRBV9	CASSVARGGLLSQYF
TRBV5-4	CASSLGDVGYGEQFF
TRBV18	CASSILSGPTGADTQYF
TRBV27	CASDPNRHSRNTEAFF
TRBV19	CARTLAGVEETQYF
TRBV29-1	CSVEDDAGKAFF
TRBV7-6	CASSRNQPQHF
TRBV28	CASSFSYYGYTF
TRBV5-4	CASSPGQGREKLFF
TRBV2	CASSLGRPYEQYF
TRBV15	CATSSRLAGDPGELFF
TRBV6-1	CASSEAPGAWSSNTEAFF